These 13 T cell receptor beta chains came from one sample sequenced in a study of blood T cell repertoires in COVID-19. The protocol was immunoSEQ multiplex PCR, while the TCRdb copy is restricted to in-frame clones and leaves out a portion. There are more than 350,000 clones in the sample; roughly 86% occur only once, and 10% lies in the top ten. Sequenced: peripheral blood. These TCRs come from a young woman with COVID-19, enrolled during active disease.

This chain joins TRBV6-6 and TRBJ1-1; D not resolved. The CDR3 spans 13 residues. V gave up 6 bases and J gave up 1 base, with 9 bases separating them. CDR1 MNHNY and CDR2 SVGAGI come from the germline V gene (reference sequence). DNA for the CDR3: TGTGCCAGCAGAGGCGGTTCGAACACTGAAGCTTTCTTT. Its protein is CASRGGSNTEAFF.

The chain joins TRBV3-1 (or the pseudogene TRBV3-2) to TRBJ2-5; 8 bases line up with TRBD2. This CDR3 has 16 residues. The V and J ends lost 1 base and 9 bases, in that order; junction bases with no gene match: 13. Germline values: CDR1 LGHDT, CDR2 YNNKEL (reference sequence). CDR3 sequence: CASSQAGSRGRSSQYF. The CDR3 DNA follows: TGTGCCAGCAGCCAAGCCGGGTCTCGCGGGAGGTCTTCCCAGTACTTC.

The count of this clone is one. The chain uses TRBV7-9 and TRBJ2-5; no reliable D call. Germline-derived CDR1 and CDR2 are SEHNR and FQNEAQ (reference sequence). V dropped 0 bases and J dropped 1 base, with 12 bases sitting between them. CDR3 length equals 16 residues. The CDR3: CASSLATSVLQETQYF. CDR3 in DNA: TGTGCCAGCAGCTTAGCAACCAGTGTCCTCCAAGAGACCCAGTACTTC.

This chain joins TRBV28 and TRBJ2-5, with a tentative D call TRBD1 (6 bases). V was trimmed by 5 bases and J by 2 bases, leaving 15 bases between them. Germline-derived CDR1 and CDR2 are MDHEN and SYDVKM. CDR3 length: 15 residues. The CDR3: CASSIRTEYQETQYF. The CDR3 region has the DNA TGTGCCAGCAGTATACGGACAGAGTATCAAGAGACCCAGTACTTC.

In its sample, this clone was seen once. The rearrangement uses TRBV19 and TRBJ2-5, with 10 bases aligning to TRBD1. The germline CDR1 and CDR2 sequences are LNHDA and SQIVND (reference sequence). After removal of 5 bases from V and 4 bases from J, the junction contained 4 bases not matched to a gene. The CDR3 covers 14 residues. The CDR3 loop is CASSPDRGRETQYF. CDR3 in DNA: TGTGCCAGTAGTCCCGACAGGGGGCGAGAGACCCAGTACTTC.

The chain carries TRBV4-1 and TRBJ2-5, with 7 bases matching TRBD2. CDR3 length: 16 residues. CDR1 is MGHRA and CDR2 is YSYEKL in the germline V gene. J lost 5 bases, V lost 4 bases, and 13 bases had no gene match. CDR3 sequence: CASSRDGAAGRETQYF. The CDR3 DNA reads TGCGCCAGCAGCCGGGATGGGGCAGCGGGAAGGGAGACCCAGTACTTC.

The CDR3 here is CASSQGVTSGRIYEQYF. DNA of the CDR3: TGTGCCAGCAGCCAGGGGGTTACTAGCGGGAGAATCTACGAGCAGTACTTC. This chain joins TRBV7-8 and TRBJ2-7; 11 bases are shared with TRBD2. V lost 5 bases to trimming and J lost 3 bases; unmatched junction nucleotides: 12. Germline V gene data show CDR1 as SGHVS and CDR2 as FQNEAQ. This CDR3 region has 17 residues.

The chain employs TRBV7-3 and TRBJ2-7; 10 bases match TRBD2. CDR1 and CDR2 from the germline V gene are SGHTA and FQGTGA. CDR3 length: 15 residues. The V gene end was trimmed by 0 bases and the J gene end by 6 bases; junction bases not matched to a gene: 5. CDR3 DNA sequence: TGTGCCAGCAGCTTAACAAGCGGGGGGGTTTCCGAGCAGTACTTC. It translates to CASSLTSGGVSEQYF.

The J gene is TRBJ2-1, the V gene TRBV28; 8 bases are shared with TRBD2. V lost 3 bases, J lost 1 base, and 8 bases stayed unmatched. This CDR3 contains 17 residues. Germline loops: CDR1 MDHEN, CDR2 SYDVKM. The CDR3 DNA follows: TGTGCCAGCAGTTTCGAGCGGGAGCTCAGATCCTACAATGAGCAGTTCTTC. Its protein is CASSFERELRSYNEQFF. Combining the CDR3 with reference TRBV28 and TRBJ2-1 gives the whole variable domain DVKVTQSSRYLVKRTGEKVFLECVQDMDHENMFWYRQDPGLGLRLIYFSYDVKMKEKGDIPEGYSVSREKKERFSLILESASTNQTSMYLCASSFERELRSYNEQFFGPGTRLTVL.

The rearrangement uses TRBV23-1 and TRBJ2-1; 7 bases agree with TRBD2. TRBV23-1 is annotated as an ORF whose role is uncertain. CDR3 size: 15 residues. V dropped 8 bases and J dropped 3; count of bases not matched to a gene: 10. CDR3: CASLGVGGSYNEQFF. Written as DNA, the CDR3 is TGCGCCAGCCTCGGCGTGGGCGGGAGCTACAATGAGCAGTTCTTC.

This rearrangement joins TRBV3-1 (or the pseudogene TRBV3-2) to TRBJ2-5, with 7 bases lining up with TRBD2. This CDR3 is 14 amino acids long. Germline V gene lookup returns CDR1 LGHDT and CDR2 YNNKEL (reference sequence). The trim removed 4 bases at V and 5 bases at J, leaving 7 bases unmatched. This chain's CDR3 is CASSLGVGGETQYF. CDR3 coding DNA: TGTGCCAGCAGCCTTGGTGTGGGGGGGGAGACCCAGTACTTC.

The chain is built from TRBV18 and TRBJ2-7; 7 nucleotides align to TRBD2. J lost 0 bases, V lost 3 bases, and 5 bases had no gene match. This CDR3 has 15 residues. The germline V gene has CDR1 KGHSH and CDR2 LQKENI. CDR3 DNA sequence: TGTGCCAGCTCACCCTTGGAGCGGGGCTCCTACGAGCAGTACTTC. This gives the protein CASSPLERGSYEQYF. Looking up the rest from reference TRBV18 and TRBJ2-7 gives the full variable domain: NAGVMQNPRHLVRRRGQEARLRCSPMKGHSHVYWYRQLPEEGLKFMVYLQKENIIDESGMPKERFSAEFPKEGPSILRIQQVVRGDSAAYFCASSPLERGSYEQYFGPGTRLTVT.

The rearrangement joins TRBV20-1 to TRBJ2-2; D unresolved. CDR1 DFQATT and CDR2 SNEGSKA come from the germline V gene (reference sequence). Between the trimmed V and J ends, which lost 3 bases and 6 bases, there was a span of 14 bases. The CDR3 is 14 residues long. The CDR3 nucleotides are TGCAGTGCTAGTCCCCTAGACCGCCCCGGGGAGCTGTTTTTT. Translation: CSASPLDRPGELFF.